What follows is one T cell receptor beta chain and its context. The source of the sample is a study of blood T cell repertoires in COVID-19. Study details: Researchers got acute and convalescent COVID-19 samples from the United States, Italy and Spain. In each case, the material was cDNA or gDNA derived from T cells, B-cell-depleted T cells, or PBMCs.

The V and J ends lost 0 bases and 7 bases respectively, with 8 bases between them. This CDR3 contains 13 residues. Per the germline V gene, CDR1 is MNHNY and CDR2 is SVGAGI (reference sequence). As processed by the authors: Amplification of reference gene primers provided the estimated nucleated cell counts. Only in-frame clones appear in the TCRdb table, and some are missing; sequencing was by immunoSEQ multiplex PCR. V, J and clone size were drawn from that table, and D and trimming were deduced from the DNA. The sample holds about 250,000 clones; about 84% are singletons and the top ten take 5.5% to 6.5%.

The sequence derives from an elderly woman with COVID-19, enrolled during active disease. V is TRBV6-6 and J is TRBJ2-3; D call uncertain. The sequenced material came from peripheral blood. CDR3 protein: CASSYSEIYTQYF. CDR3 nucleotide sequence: TGTGCCAGCAGTTACTCGGAGATCTATACGCAGTATTTT.